A single sample is the source of the 3 T cell receptor beta chains below, sequenced in a study of cytomegalovirus exposure and HLA in healthy donors. The PCR ran on 60 Vbeta and 13 Jbeta primers. The protocol was immunoSEQ multiplex PCR, while the TCRdb copy is restricted to in-frame clones and leaves out a portion. The sample has over 110,000 clones, 80% seen once. The sequenced sample was PBMCs. Receptors were obtained from a middle-aged man in good health and CMV-seronegative.

V gene TRBV14 combines with J gene TRBJ1-4; maybe TRBD1 (5 bases). The CDR3 length is 16 residues. The ends were cut back, 1 base at V and 0 bases at J, with 9 bases in the middle. The germline V gene has CDR1 SGHDN and CDR2 FVKESK. The CDR3 spells CASSQGTGSTNEKLFF. CDR3 in DNA: TGTGCCAGCAGCCAAGGAACAGGTTCAACTAATGAAAAACTGTTTTTT.

The chain is built from TRBV7-3 and TRBJ2-1; TRBD2 agrees at 13 bases. The CDR3 totals 18 residues. From germline, CDR1 is SGHTA and CDR2 FQGTGA. After removal of 5 bases from V and 6 bases from J, the junction contained 13 bases not matched to a gene. CDR3 DNA sequence: TGTGCCAGCAGCCCAAGGGGGCCCGGGACTAGCGGGGCCAATGAGCAGTTCTTC. Its protein is CASSPRGPGTSGANEQFF. The full variable domain, its missing parts supplied by reference TRBV7-3 and TRBJ2-1, is GAGVSQTPSNKVTEKGKYVELRCDPISGHTALYWYRQSLGQGPEFLIYFQGTGAADDSGLPNDRFFAVRPEGSVSTLKIQRTERGDSAVYLCASSPRGPGTSGANEQFFGPGTRLTVL.

CDR3 bases: TGCAGCGTTGTGGGGGGTGGTAACTATGGCTACACCTTC. Translated, it gives CSVVGGGNYGYTF. The chain employs TRBV29-1 and TRBJ1-2, with D possibly being TRBD1 (5 bases). This CDR3 spans 13 amino acids. Between the trimmed V and J ends, which lost 4 bases and 1 base, there was a span of 10 bases. CDR1 is SQVTM, CDR2 ANQGSEA, per germline.